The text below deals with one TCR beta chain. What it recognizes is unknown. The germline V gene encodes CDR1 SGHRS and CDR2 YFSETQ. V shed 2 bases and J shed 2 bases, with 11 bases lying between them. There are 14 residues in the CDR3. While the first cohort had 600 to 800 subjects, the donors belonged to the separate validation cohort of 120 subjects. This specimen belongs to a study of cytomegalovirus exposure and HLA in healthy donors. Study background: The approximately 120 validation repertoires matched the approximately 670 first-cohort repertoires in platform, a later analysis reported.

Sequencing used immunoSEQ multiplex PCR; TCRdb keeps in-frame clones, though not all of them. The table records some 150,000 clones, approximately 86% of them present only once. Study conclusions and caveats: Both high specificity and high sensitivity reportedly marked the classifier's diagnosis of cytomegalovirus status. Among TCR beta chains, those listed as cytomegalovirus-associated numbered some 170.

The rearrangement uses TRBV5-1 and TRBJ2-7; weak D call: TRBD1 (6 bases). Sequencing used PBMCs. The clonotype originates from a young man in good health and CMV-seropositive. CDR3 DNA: TGCGCCAGCAGCTTCGCAGGGGTTACCTACGAGCAGTACTTC. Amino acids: CASSFAGVTYEQYF.